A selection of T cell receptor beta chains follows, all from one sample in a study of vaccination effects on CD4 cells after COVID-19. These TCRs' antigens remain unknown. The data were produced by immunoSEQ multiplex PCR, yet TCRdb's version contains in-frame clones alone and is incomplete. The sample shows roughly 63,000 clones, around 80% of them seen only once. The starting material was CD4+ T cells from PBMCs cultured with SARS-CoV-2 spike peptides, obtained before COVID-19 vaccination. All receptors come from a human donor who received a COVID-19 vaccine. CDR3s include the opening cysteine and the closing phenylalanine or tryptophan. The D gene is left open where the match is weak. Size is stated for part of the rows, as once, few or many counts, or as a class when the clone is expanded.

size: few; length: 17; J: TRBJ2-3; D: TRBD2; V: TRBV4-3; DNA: TGCGCCAGCAGCCACGAGGGGTCTAGCGGAGGCCCAGATACGCAGTATTTT; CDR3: CASSHEGSSGGPDTQYF
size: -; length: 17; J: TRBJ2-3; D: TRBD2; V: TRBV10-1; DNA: TGCGCCAGTAAGAAGACCGGGACTAGCGGACGCACAGATACGCAGTATTTT; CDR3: CASKKTGTSGRTDTQYF
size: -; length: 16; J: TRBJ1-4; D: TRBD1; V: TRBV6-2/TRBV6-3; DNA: TGTGCCAGCAGTTCCCCGACAGGGAGTTCTCCCGAAAAACTGTTTTTT; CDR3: CASSSPTGSSPEKLFF
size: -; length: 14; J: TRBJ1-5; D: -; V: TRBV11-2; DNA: TGTGCCAGCAGCTTGACAGTGCGGGGGTCAGGCCAGCATTTT; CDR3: CASSLTVRGSGQHF
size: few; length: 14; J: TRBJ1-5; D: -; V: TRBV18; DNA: TGTGCCAGCTCACCGGTCCATAGCAATCAGCCCCAGCATTTT; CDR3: CASSPVHSNQPQHF
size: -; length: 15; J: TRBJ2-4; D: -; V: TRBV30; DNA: TGTGCCTGGAGTGTCCAGGGCCTCACCAAAAACATTCAGTACTTC; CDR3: CAWSVQGLTKNIQYF
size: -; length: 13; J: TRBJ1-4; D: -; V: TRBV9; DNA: TGTGCCAGCAGCGTAGGCGGTGGGGAAAAACTGTTTTTT; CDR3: CASSVGGGEKLFF
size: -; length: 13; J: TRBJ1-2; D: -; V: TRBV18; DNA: TGTGCCAGCTCACTGATTGATAACTATGGCTACACCTTC; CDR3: CASSLIDNYGYTF
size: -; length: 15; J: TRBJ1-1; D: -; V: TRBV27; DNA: TGTGCCAGCAGTCCATGGGACAAGGGGGGCACTGAAGCTTTCTTT; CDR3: CASSPWDKGGTEAFF
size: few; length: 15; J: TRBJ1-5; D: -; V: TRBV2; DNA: TGTGCCAGCAGTGAGCAGGGGACCGAGGAGCAGCCCCAGCATTTT; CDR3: CASSEQGTEEQPQHF
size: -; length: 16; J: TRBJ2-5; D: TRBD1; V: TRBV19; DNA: TGTGCCAGTTCCCTTCCGGGACAGGGGGCGCGGGAGACCCAGTACTTC; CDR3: CASSLPGQGARETQYF
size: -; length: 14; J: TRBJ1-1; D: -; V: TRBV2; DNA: TGTGCCAGCAGTGAGTCAAGACTGAACACTGAAGCTTTCTTT; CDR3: CASSESRLNTEAFF
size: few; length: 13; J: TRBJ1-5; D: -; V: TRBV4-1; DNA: TGCGCCAGCAGCCAAGTGAGTGGACAGCCCCAGCATTTT; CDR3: CASSQVSGQPQHF
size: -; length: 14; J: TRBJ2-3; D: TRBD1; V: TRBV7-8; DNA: TGTGCCAGCAGCAACCGGGACAGGGGGGGGACGCAGTATTTT; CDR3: CASSNRDRGGTQYF
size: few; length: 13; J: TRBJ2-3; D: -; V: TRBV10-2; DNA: TGCGCCAGCAGTGAGTCGTGGGCTAGTACGCAGTATTTT; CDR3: CASSESWASTQYF
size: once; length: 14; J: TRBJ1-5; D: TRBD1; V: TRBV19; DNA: TGTGCCAGTGCTGATACAGGGGTAGGTCAGCCCCAGCATTTT; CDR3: CASADTGVGQPQHF
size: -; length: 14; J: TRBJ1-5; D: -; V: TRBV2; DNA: TGTGCCAGCAGTGAATTGGCCGACGATCAGCCCCAGCATTTT; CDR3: CASSELADDQPQHF
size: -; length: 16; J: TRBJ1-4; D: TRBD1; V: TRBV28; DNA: TGTGCCAGCAGTGGGGTTACAGGGGCGAGGAATGAAAAACTGTTTTTT; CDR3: CASSGVTGARNEKLFF
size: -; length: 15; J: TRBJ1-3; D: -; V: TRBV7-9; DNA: TGTGCCAGCAGCTTAGGAGGGGGCTCTGGAAACACCATATATTTT; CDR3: CASSLGGGSGNTIYF
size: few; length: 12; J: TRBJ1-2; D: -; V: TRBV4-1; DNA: TGCGCCAGCAGCCAAGATAGAGGTCCCTACACCTTC; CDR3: CASSQDRGPYTF
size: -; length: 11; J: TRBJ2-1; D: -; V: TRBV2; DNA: TGTGCCAGCAGTGTGGCCGGTGAGCAGTTCTTC; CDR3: CASSVAGEQFF
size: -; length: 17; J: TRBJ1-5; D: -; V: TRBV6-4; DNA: TGTGCCAGCAGTGACTCCGTCCCCGGGGGCGAGGGTCAGCCCCAGCATTTT; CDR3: CASSDSVPGGEGQPQHF
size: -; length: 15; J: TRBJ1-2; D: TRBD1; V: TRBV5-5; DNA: TGTGCCAGCAGCTTGGCGGACAGGGGGAACTATGGCTACACCTTC; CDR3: CASSLADRGNYGYTF
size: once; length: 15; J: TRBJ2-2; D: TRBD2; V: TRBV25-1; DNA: TGTGCCAGCAGTGCCGGTAGCGGGGTCGCCGGGGAGCTGTTTTTT; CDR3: CASSAGSGVAGELFF
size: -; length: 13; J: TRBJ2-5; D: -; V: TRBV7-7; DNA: TGTGCCAGCAGCAGAGGGACTGGTGAGACCCAGTACTTC; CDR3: CASSRGTGETQYF
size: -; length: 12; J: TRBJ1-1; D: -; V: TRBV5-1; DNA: TGCGCCAGCAGGCAGGTGAACACTGAAGCTTTCTTT; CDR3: CASRQVNTEAFF
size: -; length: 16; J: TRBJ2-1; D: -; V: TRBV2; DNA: TGTGCCAGCATCGGACGACAAGGGAGCTCCTACAATGAGCAGTTCTTC; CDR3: CASIGRQGSSYNEQFF
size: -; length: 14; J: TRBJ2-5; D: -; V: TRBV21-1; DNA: TGTGCCAGCAGCAAAGAACAGGTCCAAGAGACCCAGTACTTC; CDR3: CASSKEQVQETQYF
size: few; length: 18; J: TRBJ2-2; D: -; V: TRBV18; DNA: TGTGCCAGCTCACCACGGGTCGATCGGGGGCTTCATACCGGGGAGCTGTTTTTT; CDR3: CASSPRVDRGLHTGELFF
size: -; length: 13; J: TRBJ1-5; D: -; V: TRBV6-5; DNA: TGTGCCAGCCGTCGGGAGTTTGATCAGCCCCAGCATTTT; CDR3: CASRREFDQPQHF
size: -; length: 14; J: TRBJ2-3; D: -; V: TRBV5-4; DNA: TGTGCCAGCAGCCCCGAGATGGGGGCAGATACGCAGTATTTT; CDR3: CASSPEMGADTQYF
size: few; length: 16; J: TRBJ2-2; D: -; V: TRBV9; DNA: TGTGCCAGCAGCGTAGTCTCCAGCCTTGACACCGGGGAGCTGTTTTTT; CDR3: CASSVVSSLDTGELFF
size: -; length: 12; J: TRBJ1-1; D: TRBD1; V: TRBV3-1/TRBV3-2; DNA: TGTGCCAGCAGCCGACAACAGGGGGAAGCTTTCTTT; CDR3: CASSRQQGEAFF
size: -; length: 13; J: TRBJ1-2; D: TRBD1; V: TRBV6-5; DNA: TGTGCCAGCAGTCGACAGGGGGCCTATGGCTACACCTTC; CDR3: CASSRQGAYGYTF
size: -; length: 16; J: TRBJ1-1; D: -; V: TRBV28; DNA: TGTGCCAGCAGTTTAATCTTGACAGTTCGAGACACTGAAGCTTTCTTT; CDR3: CASSLILTVRDTEAFF
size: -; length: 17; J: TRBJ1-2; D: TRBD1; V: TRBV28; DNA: TGTGCCAGCAGTCCTGTTACCGGGACAGGGGATGGCTATGGCTACACCTTC; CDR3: CASSPVTGTGDGYGYTF
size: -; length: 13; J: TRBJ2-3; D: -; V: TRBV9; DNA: TGTGCCAGCAGCGTTGGCAGGGCAGATACGCAGTATTTT; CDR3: CASSVGRADTQYF
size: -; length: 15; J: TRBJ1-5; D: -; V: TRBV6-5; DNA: TGTGCCAGTCGACTCCAGGGGACGGGCAATCAGCCCCAGCATTTT; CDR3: CASRLQGTGNQPQHF
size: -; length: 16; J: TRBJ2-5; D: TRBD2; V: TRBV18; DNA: TGTGCCAGCTCACAAGGACTAGCGGGGGGACAAGAGACCCAGTACTTC; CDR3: CASSQGLAGGQETQYF
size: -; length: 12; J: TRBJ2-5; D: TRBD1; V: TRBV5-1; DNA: TGCGCCAGTACAGGGGTTGGGGAGACCCAGTACTTC; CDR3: CASTGVGETQYF
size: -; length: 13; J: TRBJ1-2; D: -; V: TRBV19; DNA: TGTGCCAGTAGTATATACTCTAACTATGGCTACACCTTC; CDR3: CASSIYSNYGYTF
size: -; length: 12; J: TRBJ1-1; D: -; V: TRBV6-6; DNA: TGTGCCAGCAGTTACTCGGTGGCTGAAGCTTTCTTT; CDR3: CASSYSVAEAFF
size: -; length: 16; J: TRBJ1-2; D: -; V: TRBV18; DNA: TGTGCCAGCTCACCTACCGGCGGGAAGCCTAACTATGGCTACACCTTC; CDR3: CASSPTGGKPNYGYTF
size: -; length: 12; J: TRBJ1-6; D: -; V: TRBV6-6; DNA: TGTGCCAGCAGTTCAACCGGTTCACCCCTCCACTTT; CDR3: CASSSTGSPLHF
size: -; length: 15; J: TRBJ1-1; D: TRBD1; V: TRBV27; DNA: TGTGCCAGCAGTTTATCAGACAGGGATAACACTGAAGCTTTCTTT; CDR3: CASSLSDRDNTEAFF
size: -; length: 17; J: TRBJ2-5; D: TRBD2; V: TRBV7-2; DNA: TGTGCCAGCAGCCCTAGGTCCCTAGCGGGGGGTGGGGAGACCCAGTACTTC; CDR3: CASSPRSLAGGGETQYF
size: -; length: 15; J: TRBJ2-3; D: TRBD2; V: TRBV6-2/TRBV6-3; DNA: TGTGCCAGCAGCCGAGCGGGGGCGGCCCCAGATACGCAGTATTTT; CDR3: CASSRAGAAPDTQYF
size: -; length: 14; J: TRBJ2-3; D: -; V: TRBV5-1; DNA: TGCGCCAGCAGCTTGATTTCCCAGGGGGATACGCAGTATTTT; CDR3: CASSLISQGDTQYF
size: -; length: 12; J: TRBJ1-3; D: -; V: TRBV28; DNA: TGTGCCAGTTTAAGCTCTGGAAACACCATATATTTT; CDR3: CASLSSGNTIYF
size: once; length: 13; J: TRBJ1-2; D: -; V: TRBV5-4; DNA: TGTGCCAGCAGCGCCAACCAGGGAGGTGGCTACACCTTC; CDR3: CASSANQGGGYTF
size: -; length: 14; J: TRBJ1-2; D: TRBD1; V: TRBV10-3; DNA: TGTGCCATGTGGACAGGTCAGTCGTACTATGGCTACACCTTC; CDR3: CAMWTGQSYYGYTF
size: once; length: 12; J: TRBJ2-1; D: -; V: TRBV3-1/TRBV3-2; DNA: TGTGCCAGCAGCCATGGATCTGGCGAGCAGTTCTTC; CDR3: CASSHGSGEQFF
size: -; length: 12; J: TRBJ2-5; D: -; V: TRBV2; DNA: TGTGCCAGCACCCCATGGGGGGAGACCCAGTACTTC; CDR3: CASTPWGETQYF
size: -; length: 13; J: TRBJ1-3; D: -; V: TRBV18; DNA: TGTGCCAGCCGGGACACTCCAGGAAACACCATATATTTT; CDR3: CASRDTPGNTIYF
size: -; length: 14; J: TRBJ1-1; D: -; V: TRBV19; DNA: TGTGCCAGTAGGCCGGGACCCCAGAACACTGAAGCTTTCTTT; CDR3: CASRPGPQNTEAFF
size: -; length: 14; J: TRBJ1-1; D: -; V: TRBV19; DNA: TGTGCCAGTAGGACGGGACTGTTGAACACTGAAGCTTTCTTT; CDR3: CASRTGLLNTEAFF
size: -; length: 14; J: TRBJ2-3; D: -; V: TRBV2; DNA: TGTGCCAGCTGGGGAAGGGGGGGAAGGGATACGCAGTATTTT; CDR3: CASWGRGGRDTQYF
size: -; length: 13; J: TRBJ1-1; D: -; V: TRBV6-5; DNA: TGTGCCAGCAGTTACTCGAGGAACACTGAAGCTTTCTTT; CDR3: CASSYSRNTEAFF
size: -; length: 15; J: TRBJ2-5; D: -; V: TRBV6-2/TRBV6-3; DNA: TGTGCCAGCAGTTATATCCCCGGGGTCCAAGAGACCCAGTACTTC; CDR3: CASSYIPGVQETQYF